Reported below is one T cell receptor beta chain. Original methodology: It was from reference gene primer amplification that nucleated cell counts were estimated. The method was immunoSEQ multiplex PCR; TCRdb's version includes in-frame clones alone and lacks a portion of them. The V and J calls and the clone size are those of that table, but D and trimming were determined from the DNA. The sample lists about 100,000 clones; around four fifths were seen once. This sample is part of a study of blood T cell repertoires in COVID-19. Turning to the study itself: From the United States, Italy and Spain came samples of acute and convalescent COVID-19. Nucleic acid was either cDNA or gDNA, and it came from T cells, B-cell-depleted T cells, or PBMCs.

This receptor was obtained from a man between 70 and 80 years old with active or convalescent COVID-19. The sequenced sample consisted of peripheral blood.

This CDR3 reads CASSEEVSNYGYTF. CDR3 DNA: TGCGCCAGCAGTGAGGAGGTTTCTAACTATGGCTACACCTTC. The chain is built from TRBV10-2 and TRBJ1-2; D is undetermined. CDR3 length: 14 residues. V gave up 2 bases and J gave up 0 bases, with 7 bases separating them. The germline V gene encodes CDR1 WSHSY and CDR2 SAAADI.